This is a list of T cell receptor beta chains from one sample in a study of human T cells and chemical hapten exposure. TCRdb processed the RACE reads anew with MiXCR; each CDR3 protein has one entry. The sample carries about 190,000 distinct CDR3 sequences, around a quarter recorded once. The sequencing here drew on whole blood, taken in connection with sensitization to the hapten diphenylcyclopropenone (DPC). The receptors here all came from a woman in her thirties or forties with alopecia areata. Some clones in this sample may be carry-over from other donors' samples. CDR3s include the opening cysteine and the closing phenylalanine or tryptophan. A D gene is named only where the DNA matches it firmly. Rows may omit the clone size; those that give it use once, few, many or a size class.

TRBD2	TRBV29-1	TRBJ2-7	few	TGCAGCGTCGAGGACCCTAGCGGGAGGTCCGCCTACGAGCAGTACTTC	CSVEDPSGRSAYEQYF
.	TRBV29-1	TRBJ1-1	few	TGCAGCGTTGCTGAGATGAACACTGAAGCTTTCTTT	CSVAEMNTEAFF
.	TRBV15	TRBJ2-7	few	TGTGCCACCAGCAGAGAGGGGGACGAGCAGTACTTC	CATSREGDEQYF
.	TRBV6-2/TRBV6-3	TRBJ2-1	.	TGTGCCAGCAGTTCCTTGACTAGCTCCTACAATGAGCAGTTCTTC	CASSSLTSSYNEQFF
.	TRBV29-1	TRBJ2-7	.	TGCAGCGTTTCTCCACAGTCCTCCTACGAGCAGTACTTC	CSVSPQSSYEQYF
.	TRBV29-1	TRBJ1-6	few	TGCAGCGTTGCGTCAGATCTAGGTTCACCCCTCCACTTT	CSVASDLGSPLHF
.	TRBV20-1	TRBJ2-7	.	TGCAGTGCTAGAGATCTGGTCGGAGTCCCCCACGAGCAGTACTTC	CSARDLVGVPHEQYF
.	TRBV9	TRBJ2-5	.	TGTGCCAGCAGCGTAGTCCAGGGGGGCCAAGAGACCCAGTACTTC	CASSVVQGGQETQYF
TRBD1	TRBV7-2	TRBJ1-5	few	TGTGCCAGCAGCTGGGGACAGGTTGGTTATCAGCCCCAGCATTTT	CASSWGQVGYQPQHF
.	TRBV4-1	TRBJ2-2	.	TGCGCCAGCAGCCCAGCCGTGAGGAGTGGCACCGGGGAGCTGTTTTTT	CASSPAVRSGTGELFF
TRBD2	TRBV29-1	TRBJ2-7	many	TGCAGCGTTGTTTGTCGGGACTACAACGAGCAGTACTTC	CSVVCRDYNEQYF
.	TRBV7-9	TRBJ2-2	few	TGTGCCAGCAGCTTACCCTACGCAGGGGAGCTGTTTTTT	CASSLPYAGELFF
TRBD2	TRBV18	TRBJ2-7	.	TGTGCCAGCTCACGTACCGGGACTAGCGGGAAAATCCAGTACTTC	CASSRTGTSGKIQYF
.	TRBV19	TRBJ2-3	.	TGTGCCAGTAGTATAGGACCGGAAAGCACAGATACGCAGTATTTT	CASSIGPESTDTQYF
TRBD2	TRBV7-2	TRBJ2-1	.	TGTGCCAGCAGCCCTTCTAACGGGAGGGCTTATGAGCAGTTCTTC	CASSPSNGRAYEQFF
.	TRBV4-3	TRBJ2-3	.	TGCGCCAGCAGTTTATCCGGGACTAGCACAGATACGCAGTATTTT	CASSLSGTSTDTQYF
TRBD1	TRBV4-1	TRBJ1-5	few	TGCGCCAGCAGCCAAGGACAGGGGCCCTATCAGCCCCAGCATTTT	CASSQGQGPYQPQHF
.	TRBV4-2	TRBJ2-1	.	TGTGCCAGCAGCCAAGCGGGCAAGGGCTTCAATGAGCAGTTCTTC	CASSQAGKGFNEQFF
TRBD1	TRBV7-9	TRBJ2-3	few	TGTGCCAGCAGCCCCGGACAGGGCACCCGCACAGATACGCAGTATTTT	CASSPGQGTRTDTQYF
TRBD1	TRBV6-2/TRBV6-3	TRBJ1-1	.	TGTGCCAGCAGTTTCCCACAGGGGAGGCTTGGCACTGAAGCTTTCTTT	CASSFPQGRLGTEAFF
TRBD2	TRBV5-1	TRBJ2-5	once	TGCGCCAGCAGCTTGACGGCGGGAGGGAAAGAGACCCAGTACTTC	CASSLTAGGKETQYF
.	TRBV7-9	TRBJ1-2	many	TGTGCCAGCAGCAGGGAGGGCTATGGCTACACCTTC	CASSREGYGYTF
.	TRBV12-3/TRBV12-4	TRBJ2-1	.	TGTGCCAGCAGACCGGGATTTGATGAGCAGTTCTTC	CASRPGFDEQFF
.	TRBV24-1	TRBJ2-3	.	TGTGCCACCAGTGATGTGGGGGGCGGCTCAGATACGCAGTATTTT	CATSDVGGGSDTQYF
.	TRBV29-1	TRBJ2-7	.	TGCAGCGTTGAAACTATTAAGAGTGGGTCCTACGAGCAGTACTTC	CSVETIKSGSYEQYF
TRBD1	TRBV4-1	TRBJ2-3	.	TGCGCCAGCACCCGAGGACAGGGCCCTTCAGATACGCAGTATTTT	CASTRGQGPSDTQYF
TRBD1	TRBV7-2	TRBJ1-2	.	TGTGCCAGCAGTCCGGACAGGGGCGGCGGCTACACCTTC	CASSPDRGGGYTF
TRBD2	TRBV4-2	TRBJ2-1	many	TGTGCCAGCAGCCCCCGGGACGGGGGGGATGAGCAGTTCTTC	CASSPRDGGDEQFF
.	TRBV6-5	TRBJ2-7	.	TGTGCCAGTACCGGGACGGTTCCCTACGAGCAGTACTTC	CASTGTVPYEQYF
.	TRBV24-1	TRBJ2-1	many	TGTGCCACCAGTCGCTCTACCGGGCCTCGGCAGTTCTTC	CATSRSTGPRQFF
.	TRBV10-3	TRBJ1-1	.	TGTGCCATCAGTGGGGGTCCCGGCACTGAAGCTTTCTTT	CAISGGPGTEAFF
.	TRBV12-3/TRBV12-4	TRBJ1-2	.	TGTGCCAGCAGCCAACTCAGGAACTATGGCTACACCTTC	CASSQLRNYGYTF
.	TRBV10-3	TRBJ1-1	.	TGTGCCATCAGTGAGACGCCGGGGGCTGAAGCTTTCTTT	CAISETPGAEAFF
.	TRBV11-1	TRBJ1-3	.	TGTGCCAGCAGCTCGAGGGGTTCTGGAAACACCATATATTTT	CASSSRGSGNTIYF
.	TRBV20-1	TRBJ2-5	.	TGCAGTGCTAGAGATATAAGCCGAGAAGAGACCCAGTACTTC	CSARDISREETQYF
TRBD1	TRBV6-2/TRBV6-3	TRBJ1-1	many	TGTGCCAGCAGCTTGACAGGGCACACTGAAGCTTTCTTT	CASSLTGHTEAFF
.	TRBV5-1	TRBJ2-7	.	TGCGCCAGCAGCTTGGGGGACCACTCCTACGAGCAGTACTTC	CASSLGDHSYEQYF
.	TRBV7-2	TRBJ2-3	once	TGTGCCAGCAGCTTAAGTGGAGCCCGGGGAGATACGCAGTATTTT	CASSLSGARGDTQYF
.	TRBV28	TRBJ1-6	few	TGTGCCAGCAGGCCGGGACTGATGAATTCACCCCTCCACTTT	CASRPGLMNSPLHF
.	TRBV29-1	TRBJ2-4	.	TGCAGCGTTGAAAGCTTAGCCAAAAACATTCAGTACTTC	CSVESLAKNIQYF
.	TRBV20-1	TRBJ1-2	.	TGCAGTGCTAGAGATCAGGTACTATGGAGCTATGGCTACACCTTC	CSARDQVLWSYGYTF
TRBD1	TRBV20-1	TRBJ1-6	.	TGCAGTGCTAGCCGGGACAGTTGGTCACCCCTCCACTTT	CSASRDSWSPLHF
TRBD1	TRBV15	TRBJ2-7	few	TGTGCCACCAGCAGAGGGGGGACAGGGCAAGTACTCGAGCAGTACTTC	CATSRGGTGQVLEQYF
.	TRBV12-3/TRBV12-4	TRBJ2-2	once	TGTGCCAGCAGATCCGACAGGCCCACCGGGGAGCTGTTTTTT	CASRSDRPTGELFF
.	TRBV20-1	TRBJ2-3	few	TGCAGTGCTATGGATTCGGGGTCTCCAATAGTGGATACGCAGTATTTT	CSAMDSGSPIVDTQYF
.	TRBV9	TRBJ2-1	few	TGTGCCAGCAGCACGGGTCCGCACCCCATCAATGAGCAGTTCTTC	CASSTGPHPINEQFF
TRBD1	TRBV18	TRBJ1-1	few	TGTGCCAGCTCACCGAGACAGGGGACTGAAGCTTTCTTT	CASSPRQGTEAFF
.	TRBV6-1	TRBJ2-3	.	TGTGCCAGCAGTGAAACCCAGTCGGGCACAGATACGCAGTATTTT	CASSETQSGTDTQYF
.	TRBV15	TRBJ2-2	.	TGTGCCACCAGCAGAGGTATGACAGGCACCGGGGAGCTGTTTTTT	CATSRGMTGTGELFF
.	TRBV5-4	TRBJ2-2	.	TGTGCCTCCGGAGGGGCGAACACCGGGGAGCTGTTTTTT	CASGGANTGELFF
TRBD2	TRBV11-2	TRBJ2-1	few	TGTGCCAGCAGCCCTTATGCTAGCGGGAGTTTTGGTGAGCAGTTCTTC	CASSPYASGSFGEQFF
TRBD2	TRBV7-2	TRBJ2-1	.	TGTGCCAGCAGCCACTCCGGGACTAGCAATGAGCAGTTCTTC	CASSHSGTSNEQFF
.	TRBV7-2	TRBJ1-6	.	TGTGCCAGCAGCTTAGCGGACCAGTGGAATTCACCCCTCCACTTT	CASSLADQWNSPLHF
.	TRBV29-1	TRBJ2-3	.	TGCAGCGTTGTTCGCACAGATACGCAGTATTTT	CSVVRTDTQYF
TRBD1	TRBV4-3	TRBJ1-4	.	TGCGCCGGCAGCCACGGACAGGTTAATGAAAAACTGTTTTTT	CAGSHGQVNEKLFF
.	TRBV5-1	TRBJ2-1	.	TGCGCCAGCAGCTTGGGTCCAGGCAGCTCCTACAATGAGCAGTTCTTC	CASSLGPGSSYNEQFF
.	TRBV6-2/TRBV6-3	TRBJ2-5	.	TGTGCCAGCAGTTACCTGGGACTCCAAGAGACCCAGTACTTC	CASSYLGLQETQYF
.	TRBV7-2	TRBJ2-1	few	TGTGCCAGCAGCTTAGTGGGGGACCGGGAGCAGTTCTTC	CASSLVGDREQFF
.	TRBV20-1	TRBJ2-1	many	TGCAGTGCTGGAATTAATGAGCAGTTCTTC	CSAGINEQFF